What follows is one T cell receptor beta chain and its context. Looked up from germline, CDR1 is MGHDK and CDR2 is SYGVNS. V was shortened by 4 bases and J by 0 bases, with 10 bases between the two germline ends. The CDR3 has 15 residues. The data were produced by immunoSEQ multiplex PCR, yet TCRdb's version contains in-frame clones alone and is incomplete. This table has 200,000 to 250,000 clones, 86% appearing once. The data belong to a study of blood T cell repertoires in COVID-19. Study as a whole: The origin of the acute and convalescent COVID-19 samples was the United States, Italy and Spain. Nucleic acid was either cDNA or gDNA, and it came from T cells, B-cell-depleted T cells, or PBMCs.

The receptor comes from a woman aged 25 to 45 who had been exposed to COVID-19. The rearrangement uses TRBV25-1 and TRBJ1-3; D is possibly TRBD1 (6 bases). The sample comprised PBMCs or T cells enriched from blood (not recorded which). The CDR3 DNA reads TGTGCCAGCAGTGCAGGACAGTTCTCTGGAAACACCATATATTTT. Amino acids: CASSAGQFSGNTIYF.